Sequencing of this T cell receptor beta chain was carried out in a study of tumor-infiltrating lymphocytes in primary liver carcinoma (dated by TCRdb to the late 2010s). In the study overall: Of the five patients (three men and two women, aged 30 to 69 years), four had hepatocellular carcinoma and one had combined HCC and intrahepatic cholangiocarcinoma. The five patients had tumors staged T1-T3 N0M0, with maximum diameters ranging from about 4.2 to 10 cm. Roughly 3.65 to 8 million productive TCRbeta reads were obtained per sample, and no significant difference in read depth was found between tissue types. For each liver tumor, the study sampled five regions along with adjacent normal tissue and blood, and applied TCRbeta repertoire sequencing, expression microarrays and whole-exome sequencing. A total of 35 specimens from 5 patients went through TCRbeta repertoire sequencing, namely 25 tumor regions, 5 adjacent noncancerous liver tissues and 5 peripheral blood samples. To link TCRbeta repertoire diversity with the local molecular phenotype, the 25 to 30 tumor region samples were profiled using Agilent mRNA microarrays. Repertoires from technical replicates were highly reproducible, with mean shared-clone rates about 0.86 and correlation coefficients above 0.98. Here is what the overall study found, with its caveats: Just about 7.5-24% of top clones turned up in all five regions of a tumor, which suggests spatial heterogeneity among tumor-infiltrating T cells. Repertoire overlap was found to be higher between tumor regions (mean approximately 35%) than between tumor-adjacent (approximately 17%) or tumor-blood (around 14%) pairs, consistent with antigen-driven expansion. Compared with blood, tumors had a significantly larger share of the repertoire taken up by the top 250 clones (p = 0.039). Comparison of CD4+ and CD8+ T cell repertoires was precluded by the use of bulk unsorted samples. Because only the TCR beta chain was sequenced and unpaired alpha chains were not captured, true repertoire diversity is likely underestimated. Only 4 to 6 patients were included in the study, and the authors note that the findings should be validated in a larger study.

Notes on this clonotype: This clone's antigen is unknown. A single base separates this from a much larger clone, so it may be a read error.

TCRbeta-specific cDNA was reverse-transcribed from roughly 500 ng total RNA using a constant-region primer and ProtoScript II reverse transcriptase. Construction of the TCRbeta libraries relied on three nested rounds of multiplex PCR, following a slightly modified ARM-PCR procedure. Multiplex TRBV1-TRBV30 forward primers and a Cbeta reverse primer were used in the first two PCR rounds, each of which was run for approximately 10 cycles. A final 25-cycle PCR with Deep VentR polymerase added sample barcodes and Illumina adapters. Before sequencing, amplicons between 200 and 500 bp were purified from gel using a QIAquick gel extraction kit. An Illumina HiSeq 2500 was used to sequence the TCRbeta amplicons, generating 250-bp paired-end reads. Per the authors' processing: Quality trimming of reads was performed with Trimmomatic v0.33, and paired reads were merged with FLASH v1.2.11 so that full CDR3 sequences could be recovered. MiGEC v1.2.1b assigned V, D and J germline segments to the rearranged TCRbeta sequences. VDJtools v1.0.0 computed clonotype statistics and Shannon-Wiener diversity indices. Except for diversity analysis, only the 250 most abundant clonotypes of each sample were used in subsequent analyses to reduce sampling bias. TCRdb trimmed the raw reads at Q25, called clones with MiXCR and kept productive beta chains. Each CDR3 protein gets just one entry, which takes the most common genes and DNA from the rows behind it. TCRdb's processing, not the authors', yielded these V and J calls. The sample records about 84,000 distinct CDR3 sequences, around 70% of which are singletons. The ten largest clones capture roughly a fifth of the sample.

Without any cell sorting, total RNA and DNA were extracted together from about 20-30 mg of bulk tissue using the AllPrep DNA/RNA mini kit. Between late 2015 and March 2016, five patients in China with histopathologically diagnosed primary liver carcinoma had surgical resection. Patients had chronic HBV infection and were treatment-naive at sampling. Five spatially separated regions were sampled per tumor: superior, inferior, left-lateral and right-lateral poles, plus the tumor centre. More than 80% viable tumor cells were found by histology in every tumor sample. Fresh tumor and adjacent tissue pieces were bisected; one half was stored in RNAlater at -80°C, the other sent for histology. Measured from the cysteine to the phenylalanine, the CDR3 is 17 residues long. Kept here is only the CDR3 DNA, which spans 51 bases and is read in frame from base 1. Via the germline V gene, CDR1 is KGHDR and CDR2 SFDVKD.

The sequence derives from a man in his forties with primary liver carcinoma and hepatitis B virus infection. The source material was liver tumor tissue from sampling region 1. The cell subset or site label on this specimen signifies: tumor region T1, superior pole. The sequence joins TRBV24-1 to TRBJ1-4, with the identity of the D gene unclear. The nucleotide sequence is TGTGGCACCAGTGATTGGCCCTGGGATACAACTAATGAAAAACTGTTTTTT. Its protein is CGTSDWPWDTTNEKLFF.